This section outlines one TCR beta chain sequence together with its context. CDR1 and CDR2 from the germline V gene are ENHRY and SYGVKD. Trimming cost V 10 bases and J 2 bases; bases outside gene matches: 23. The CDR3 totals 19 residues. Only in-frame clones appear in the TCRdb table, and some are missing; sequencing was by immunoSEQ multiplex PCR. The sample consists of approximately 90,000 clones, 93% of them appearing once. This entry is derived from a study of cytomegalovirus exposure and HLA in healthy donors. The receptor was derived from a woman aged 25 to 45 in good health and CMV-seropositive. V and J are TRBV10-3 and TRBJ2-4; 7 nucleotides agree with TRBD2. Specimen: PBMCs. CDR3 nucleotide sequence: TGTGCCACCGCCAGGGTCCTTTTACGGGAGGCTACCTCCAAAAACATTCAGTACTTC. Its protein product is CATARVLLREATSKNIQYF.